This T cell receptor beta chain was sequenced during a study of tumor and adjacent non-tumor tissue in lung cancer. Three rounds of nested PCR, following a modified ARM-PCR protocol, produced the TCRbeta library. MiXCR, applied by TCRdb to the multiplex PCR reads, yields one record per CDR3 protein. The data hold about 50,000 distinct CDR3 sequences, with 70% to 80% observed a single time. This CDR3 spans 16 amino acids. V was cut by 5 bases and J by 7 bases, with 20 bases left in between. Germline V gene sequence: CDR1 SGHAT, CDR2 FQNNGV. Ten or more counts support this clonotype. No cell sorting was done before RNA was extracted from the tissue. This non-tumor lung sample came from over 3 cm beyond the tumor edge.

The genes are TRBV11-2 and TRBJ1-4, with D perhaps matching TRBD1 (6 bases). Sequencing used distant non-tumor lung tissue. The receptor comes from a woman aged 55 to 70 with non-small cell lung cancer. In DNA, the CDR3 is TGTGCCAGCAGCCCCACGGGGGGGCGCATAGGTGAAAAACTGTTTTTT. Amino acid sequence: CASSPTGGRIGEKLFF.